Given below is one T cell receptor beta chain in context. The target antigen is unknown. Profiling relied on immunoSEQ multiplex PCR, and the TCRdb table lists in-frame clones only, not all of them. This table has about 77,000 clones, approximately 83% appearing once. The data belong to a study of OX40 agonist ivuxolimab in advanced cancers. Study in general: Antecedent anti-PD-1, anti-PD-L1 or anti-CTLA-4 therapy was permissible, with roughly 40% having received some.

Any history of autoimmune disease or systemic immunosuppression disqualified patients. Germline V CDR1 and CDR2: MNHEY, SVGAGI. V was pared by 2 bases and J by 5 bases, with 13 bases between. This CDR3 contains 14 residues. Broader study findings: Some nonresponders additionally presented with little normalized T-cell clonal expansion. Averaging showed that CD8+ T cells had more expanded clones than CD4+ did.

This TCR was recovered from an adult with an advanced solid tumor such as melanoma, head and neck, liver or kidney cancer. The chain couples TRBV6-5 to TRBJ2-7; the D gene is possibly TRBD1 (6 bases). Sequenced material: CD4+ or CD8+ T cells sorted from blood, taken in a trial of the OX40 agonist ivuxolimab. CDR3 sequence: CASSYGRQVHEQYF. CDR3 DNA sequence: TGTGCCAGCAGTTACGGTCGACAGGTCCACGAGCAGTACTTC.